This T cell receptor (beta chain) was retrieved from a study of OX40 agonist ivuxolimab in advanced cancers. Study context: Patients were treated with ivuxolimab, an agonistic anti-OX40 (CD134) antibody. Eligibility rules accepted prior anti-PD-1, anti-PD-L1 or anti-CTLA-4 therapy, and 40% had some. Study outcomes and limitations: Some patients who did not respond also had low normalized T-cell clonal expansion. Clones of CD4+ and CD8+ blood T cells grew by week 6 at doses of 0.1 to 3.0 mg/kg.

The V gene's germline CDR1 is ENHRY and CDR2 SYGVKD. Trimming shortened V by 3 bases and J by 5 bases, and 7 bases separated the two germline ends. CDR3 length: 12 amino acids. TCRdb's table, derived via immunoSEQ multiplex PCR, lists solely in-frame clones and lacks some. The sample carries more than 35,000 clones, roughly nine tenths recorded once. As for this clone: No antigen is known for it.

The chain recombines TRBV10-3 with TRBJ1-2; D call uncertain. This specimen consisted of CD4+ or CD8+ T cells sorted from blood, obtained in a trial of the OX40 agonist ivuxolimab. This clonotype originated in an adult with an advanced solid tumor such as melanoma, head and neck, liver or kidney cancer. The CDR3 spells CAISESEYGYTF. The CDR3 DNA follows: TGTGCCATCAGTGAATCTGAGTATGGCTACACCTTC.